The TCR beta chain under discussion was sequenced for a study of control samples from healthy donors and cancer patients. CDR3 length: 17 residues. The germline gives CDR1 SEHNR, CDR2 FQNEAQ (reference sequence). V gave up 2 bases and J gave up 8 bases, with 21 bases separating them. Clones were sequenced by immunoSEQ multiplex PCR, and TCRdb holds only the in-frame ones, with some missing. Among 150,000 or so clones listed, about 89% were seen once. This clonotype originated in a man younger than 35 in good health. This rearrangement joins TRBV7-9 to TRBJ1-4; D is possibly TRBD1 (5 bases). Material: blood. The CDR3 sequence is CASSLWDPGLRGEKLFF. CDR3 sequence (DNA): TGTGCCAGCAGCTTATGGGACCCGGGCCTAAGGGGAGAAAAACTGTTTTTT.